This paragraph covers one TCR beta chain sequence. The sample belongs to a study of blood T cell repertoires in COVID-19. For the study at large: Researchers got acute and convalescent COVID-19 samples from the United States, Italy and Spain. In each case, the material was cDNA or gDNA derived from T cells, B-cell-depleted T cells, or PBMCs.

This CDR3 spans 14 amino acids. The germline gives CDR1 SNHLY, CDR2 FYNNEI. V lost 8 bases, J lost 5 bases, and 12 bases stayed unmatched. In the original processing: Amplified reference gene primers provided the basis for estimating nucleated cell counts. The repertoire was sequenced with immunoSEQ multiplex PCR; TCRdb's copy has only in-frame clones and lacks some. V and J calls plus clone size are reproduced from that table; the DNA served to infer D and trimming. The sample lists roughly 170,000 clones, roughly four fifths occurring once. V is TRBV2 and J is TRBJ2-7, with 7 bases identical to TRBD1. Material for sequencing was peripheral blood. This TCR was sampled from a human donor in a cohort sampled during active COVID-19. CDR3 coding DNA: TGTGCCAGCCACGACAGGGATTTTGACAACGAGCAGTACTTC. It yields the protein CASHDRDFDNEQYF.